These 10 T cell receptor beta chains originate from one sample sequenced in a study of T cell repertoires in cytomegalovirus infection. One entry per CDR3 protein results from TCRdb running MiXCR on the reads. The top ten clones hold roughly 31% of a sample with more than 90,000 distinct CDR3 sequences, about 9.5% of them seen once. Antigen specificity for these receptors is unknown. The sequenced material came from PBMCs, sequenced either directly or after in vitro stimulation (not recorded which). These receptors originate from a human donor in good health (CMV status not recorded). Some clones in this sample may be carry-over from other donors' samples.

This chain uses TRBV4-2 with TRBJ2-2; 10 nucleotides agree with TRBD2. The CDR3 has 15 amino acids. Germline trimming cut 4 bases from V and 6 bases from J; bases unmatched to any gene: 5. The germline V gene has CDR1 LGHNA and CDR2 YNFKEQ. In nucleotides, the CDR3 is TGTGCCAGCAGCCTTCTAGCGGGAGTCCCCGGGGAGCTGTTTTTT. It translates to CASSLLAGVPGELFF.

V gene TRBV19 combines with J gene TRBJ1-1; D not resolved. The CDR3 consists of 13 residues. Germline CDR1 reads LNHDA; CDR2 reads SQIVND (reference sequence). Trimming left V 5 bases short and J 3 bases short, with 10 bases between. CDR3: CASSEGRDTEAFF. CDR3 in DNA: TGTGCCAGTAGTGAGGGTAGGGACACTGAAGCTTTCTTT.

There are a few counts of this clonotype. V usage is TRBV11-2 and J usage is TRBJ1-4; D not resolved. This CDR3 comprises 16 residues. The germline V and J ends were trimmed by 3 bases and 0 bases, with 11 bases remaining between them. Germline V gene lookup returns CDR1 SGHAT and CDR2 FQNNGV. CDR3 region: CASSLSYLATNEKLFF. The CDR3 DNA reads as TGTGCCAGCAGCTTGAGCTATCTCGCAACTAATGAAAAACTGTTTTTT.

CDR3 residues: CASGSRVFGEKLFF. The CDR3 DNA reads as TGTGCCAGCGGCTCGCGAGTCTTCGGGGAAAAACTGTTTTTT. The chain recombines TRBV6-5 with TRBJ1-4; D is unclear. CDR1 is MNHEY, CDR2 SVGAGI, per germline. The CDR3 consists of 14 residues. Trimming took off 8 bases at V and 8 bases at J, with 18 bases between the two ends.

This clonotype was recorded a few times. V gene TRBV6-2 or TRBV6-3 combines with J gene TRBJ1-5, with D unclear. This CDR3 contains 18 residues. Germline V gene sequence: CDR1 MNHEY, CDR2 SVGEGT. Trimming pared 2 bases from V and 4 bases from J, leaving 21 bases between. The CDR3 nucleotides read TGTGCCAGCAGTTACCCCCGCCAACTCGTCGGGCGGAATCAGCCCCAGCATTTT. Its protein product is CASSYPRQLVGRNQPQHF.

The chain is built from TRBV12-3 or TRBV12-4 and TRBJ2-1; 7 positions match TRBD2. The V gene end was trimmed by 3 bases and the J gene end by 5 bases; junction bases not matched to a gene: 4. The CDR3 loop spans 14 amino acids. The CDR3 sequence: CASSFGLEHNEQFF. The CDR3 DNA is TGTGCCAGCAGTTTCGGACTAGAACACAATGAGCAGTTCTTC.

This clonotype came up a few times. The J gene is TRBJ1-1, the V gene TRBV7-9, with D unresolved. The CDR3 has 15 amino acids. Trimming stripped 0 bases from V and 6 bases from J, with 14 bases between. Looked up from germline, CDR1 is SEHNR and CDR2 is FQNEAQ (reference sequence). CDR3 DNA: TGTGCCAGCAGCTTAGCGGCCCCCCCATGGCCTGAAGCTTTCTTT. It encodes CASSLAAPPWPEAFF.

V and J are TRBV6-6 and TRBJ1-2; D is possibly TRBD1 (5 bases). The CDR3 length is 14 residues. CDR1 MNHNY and CDR2 SVGAGI come from the germline V gene (reference sequence). V lost 10 bases, J lost 8 bases, and 23 bases lay in between. CDR3 residues: CATERGTGGEGYTF. The DNA of the CDR3 is TGTGCCACCGAGCGGGGGACTGGAGGGGAGGGCTACACCTTC.

With regard to this clonotype: Since a much larger clone is just one base distant, this may be a read error. CDR3 nucleotides: TGTGCCAGCATCTCGGGGAATAGCTATGGCTACACCTTC. Its translation is CASISGNSYGYTF. J is TRBJ1-2 and V is TRBV11-3, with D unclear. This CDR3 region has 13 residues. Germline V lookup: CDR1 SGHNT, CDR2 YENEEA. Trimming took 7 bases from V and 4 from J, leaving 13 bases between them.

In this sample, this clonotype turned up many times. The J gene is TRBJ2-1, the V gene TRBV5-4, with 7 bases matching TRBD2. Germline V gene data show CDR1 as SGHNT and CDR2 as YYREEE (reference sequence). This CDR3 has 15 residues. V gave up 0 bases and J gave up 1 base; unmatched junction bases: 1. The CDR3 loop is CASSLALASYNEQFF. CDR3 nucleotide sequence: TGTGCCAGCAGCTTGGCACTAGCGTCCTACAATGAGCAGTTCTTC.